Sequencing of this T cell receptor beta chain was carried out in a study of blood T cells in healthy people across ages (dated by TCRdb to between 2014 and 2017). With regard to the full study: In model experiments, template switching captured roughly one uniquely barcoded TCR beta cDNA molecule for every two T cells. To avoid experimental bias, donors of different ages were spread randomly across the sequencing lanes. Two additional independent replicas of 1 million unique cDNA reads from the same blood draw were analyzed for two donors (one aged 18 to 30 and one aged 80 or older). The donors were split into four age groups: young (average around 15 years), middle-aged (39), aged (62) and long-lived (roughly 80). The study measured age-related changes in TCR beta repertoire diversity using deep sequencing normalized with unique cDNA molecular identifiers. General conclusions and limits of the study: Estimates of total diversity from one million sequenced T cells were regarded as lower bounds and underestimates. Observed TCR beta diversity per million T cells fell roughly linearly with age, and a significant reduction was already apparent by age about 36. Compared with the aged group, the long-lived group had more naive CD4+ T cells, fewer expanded clones and increased TCR diversity, a pattern suggesting age selection. Because the CMV infection status of the donors was unknown, age-related changes in expanded clonotypes may potentially have been confounded. The percentage of naive T cells measured by flow cytometry correlated strongly with observed TCR beta diversity. Because profiling used bulk unsorted PBMCs, naive and antigen-experienced compartments could not be compared conclusively.

To note about this clonotype: What antigen it recognizes has not been identified. No much larger clone exists at a distance of one base, and base qualities are not known.

Library construction relied on 5' RACE. Sequencing used an Illumina HiSeq 2500. The second PCR ran for roughly 6 to 11 cycles and used a J-beta primer mix along with a sample-barcoded 5' primer. A template-switch 5' adaptor carrying 12 random nucleotides introduced a unique molecular identifier onto each TCR beta cDNA molecule. Each sample yielded at least 2.5 million CDR3-containing paired-end reads. First-strand cDNA was synthesized from all RNA with the Mint cDNA synthesis kit, primed by a TRBC-specific oligonucleotide. All cDNA was treated with uracil-DNA glycosylase and then went through a first 18-cycle PCR with the universal primers M1SS and BC2_uni_R. Per the authors' processing: For normalization, 1 million high-quality reads, each with a distinct molecular identifier, were randomly selected from each sample. Reads sharing molecular identifiers were discarded rather than binned into consensus sequences. MiTCR, set to a Q25 quality threshold and the strictest error-elimination algorithm, was used for CDR3 identification, clonotype clustering and error correction. A nonparametric unseen species model with Euler transformation was used to estimate a lower bound on total TCR beta diversity. The public reads were reanalyzed by TCRdb: fastp trimming at Q25, MiXCR alignment, in-frame beta chains only. For every CDR3 protein sequence, its rows merge into one entry that carries the most common genes and DNA. These V and J calls rely on TCRdb rather than the paper's analysis. This sample comprises about 680,000 distinct CDR3 sequences, around 48% of them detected only once. The top ten clones comprise 25% to 35% of the sample.

Looking up the germline V gene yields CDR1 KGHSH and CDR2 LQKENI. The CDR3 has 14 amino acids, counting the end cysteine and phenylalanine. Only the CDR3 region is kept as DNA, spanning 42 bases read in frame from base 1. V loses 0 bases, J loses 5 bases, and the germline ends lie 7 bases apart. The donors were some 39 Caucasian individuals from Russia, aged roughly 6 to 100 years, who were systemically healthy. Around 9.8 milliliters of peripheral blood were collected from each donor into EDTA-treated Vacutainer tubes. PBMCs were isolated by Ficoll-Paque density-gradient centrifugation, with at least 6 million obtained per sample. Total RNA, at least 5.5 micrograms per sample, was extracted from PBMCs with Trizol reagent. For every donor, flow cytometry on a PBMC aliquot measured the percentage of naive CD45RAhigh/CD27high T cells.

The sample taken for sequencing was blood. The sequence is built from TRBV18 and TRBJ2-2, with the D gene too uncertain to name. This receptor was taken from an older woman in good health. The CDR3 reads CASSPPSRTGELFF. DNA sequence: TGTGCCAGCTCACCACCAAGCAGAACCGGGGAGCTGTTTTTT.